This T cell receptor beta chain was observed in a study of T cell responses to AZD1222 COVID-19 vaccine. With 2 bases removed from V and 6 bases from J, the gap between germline ends came to 12 bases. The CDR3 has 14 amino acids. Germline values: CDR1 SGHDT, CDR2 YYEEEE. Notes on the study in general: Clonal diversity may have been underestimated in mostly white British donors. AZD1222 recipients seropositive at baseline numbered only six or seven.

Using immunoSEQ multiplex PCR, the repertoire was profiled, and TCRdb retains in-frame clones only, with some absent. The profile shows roughly 150,000 clones, around 93% of them singletons. Second doses were pooled across both intervals (about 4 or about 12 weeks). On this clone: Its antigen is not known.

The chain joins TRBV5-6 to TRBJ1-5, with unresolved D. Sequenced here: peripheral blood, sampled 28 days after the second AZD1222 dose. The receptor comes from an adult who received the AZD1222 COVID-19 vaccine. The CDR3 coding sequence is TGTGCCAGCAGCTTCTTGTCCGGCGGTCAGCCCCAGCATTTT. Translation: CASSFLSGGQPQHF.